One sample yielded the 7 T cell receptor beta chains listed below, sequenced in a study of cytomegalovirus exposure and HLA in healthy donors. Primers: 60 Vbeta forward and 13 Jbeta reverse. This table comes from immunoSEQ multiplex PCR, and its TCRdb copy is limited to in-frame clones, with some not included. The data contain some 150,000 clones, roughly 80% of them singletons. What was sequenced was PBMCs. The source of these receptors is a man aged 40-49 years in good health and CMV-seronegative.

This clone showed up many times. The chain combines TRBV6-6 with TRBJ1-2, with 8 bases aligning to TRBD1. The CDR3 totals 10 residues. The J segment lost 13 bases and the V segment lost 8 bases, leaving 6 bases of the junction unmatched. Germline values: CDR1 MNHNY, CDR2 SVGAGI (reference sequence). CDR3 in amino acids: CASFSGQATF. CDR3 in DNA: TGTGCCAGCTTCTCGGGACAGGCCACCTTC.

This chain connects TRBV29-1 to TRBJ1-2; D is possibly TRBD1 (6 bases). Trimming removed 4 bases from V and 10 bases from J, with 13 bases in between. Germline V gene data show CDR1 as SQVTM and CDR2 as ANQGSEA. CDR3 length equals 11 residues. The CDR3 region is CSVARGRDYTF. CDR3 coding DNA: TGCAGCGTTGCCAGGGGAAGGGACTACACCTTC.

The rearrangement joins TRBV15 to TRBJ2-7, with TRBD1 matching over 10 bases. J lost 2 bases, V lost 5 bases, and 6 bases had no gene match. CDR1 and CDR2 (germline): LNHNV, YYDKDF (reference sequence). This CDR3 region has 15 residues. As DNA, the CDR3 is TGTGCCACCAGCTTCGACAGGGGGCGAACCTACGAGCAGTACTTC. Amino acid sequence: CATSFDRGRTYEQYF.

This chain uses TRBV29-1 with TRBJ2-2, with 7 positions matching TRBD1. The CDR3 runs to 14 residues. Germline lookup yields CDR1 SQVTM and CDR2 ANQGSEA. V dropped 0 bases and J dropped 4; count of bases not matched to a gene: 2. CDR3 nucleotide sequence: TGCAGCGTTGAAGAGACAGGGCTCACCGGGGAGCTGTTTTTT. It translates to CSVEETGLTGELFF.

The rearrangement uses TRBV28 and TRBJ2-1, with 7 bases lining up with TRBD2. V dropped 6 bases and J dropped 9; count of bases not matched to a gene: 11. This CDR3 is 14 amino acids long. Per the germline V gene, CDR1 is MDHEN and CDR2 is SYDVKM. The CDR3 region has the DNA TGTGCCAGCAGCCTGCGGGGGACGAGGGGTGAGCAGTTCTTC. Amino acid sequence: CASSLRGTRGEQFF.

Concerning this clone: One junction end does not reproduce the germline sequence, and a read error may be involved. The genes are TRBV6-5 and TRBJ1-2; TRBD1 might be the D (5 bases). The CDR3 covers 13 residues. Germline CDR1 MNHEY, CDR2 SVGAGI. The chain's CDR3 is CASSPQHLKGESF. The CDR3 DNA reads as TGTGCCAGCAGTCCCCAACACCTTAAAGGGGAATCTTTC.

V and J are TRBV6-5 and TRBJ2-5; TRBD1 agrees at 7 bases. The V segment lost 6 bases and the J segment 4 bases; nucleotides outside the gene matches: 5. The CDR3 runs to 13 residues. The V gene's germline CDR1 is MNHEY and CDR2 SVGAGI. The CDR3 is CASRGQKRETQYF. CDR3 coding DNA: TGTGCCAGCAGGGGACAGAAGCGAGAGACCCAGTACTTC.